Shown below are 24 T cell receptor beta chains from a single sample sequenced in a study of vaccination effects on CD4 cells after COVID-19. These receptors are not linked to any known antigen. Sequencing followed a ViraFEST assay step that expanded antigen-specific CD4+ T cells with viral peptide pools. Cells that had been cultured for less than 13 days were the source of isolated CD4+ T cells. Participants completed two doses of the BNT162b2 or mRNA-1273 vaccine. Clones were read by immunoSEQ multiplex PCR, and TCRdb kept only the in-frame ones, dropping some. The profile shows 13,000 to 15,000 clones, approximately 70% of them singletons. Sequences were derived from CD4+ T cells from PBMCs cultured with HCoV-NL63 spike peptides, sampled after COVID-19 vaccination. These receptors originate from a human donor who received a COVID-19 vaccine.

The gene calls are TRBV5-1 and TRBJ1-2, with D uncertain. The CDR3 totals 12 residues. Germline V gene data show CDR1 as SGHRS and CDR2 as YFSETQ. The ends were cut back, 4 bases at V and 8 bases at J, with 12 bases in the middle. The CDR3 DNA follows: TGCGCCAGCAGCGATGGCCCGGGGGGCTACACCTTC. It translates to CASSDGPGGYTF.

The J gene is TRBJ2-7, the V gene TRBV29-1; 11 nucleotides match TRBD1. The CDR3 is 14 residues long. The V gene end was trimmed by 1 base and the J gene end by 4 bases; junction bases not matched to a gene: 3. Germline loops: CDR1 SQVTM, CDR2 ANQGSEA. CDR3 bases: TGCAGCGTTGAAGGGGGACAGGGGGTTTACGAGCAGTACTTC. Translating it yields CSVEGGQGVYEQYF.

The V gene is TRBV9, the J gene TRBJ2-3; 9 nucleotides match TRBD2. Trimming removed 1 base from V and 1 base from J; junction bases left unmatched: 4. Germline CDR1 reads SGDLS; CDR2 reads YYNGEE. The CDR3 length is 16 residues. The CDR3 here is CASSVRVAGGTDTQYF. The CDR3 nucleotides read TGTGCCAGCAGCGTAAGGGTAGCGGGGGGCACAGATACGCAGTATTTT.

The chain combines TRBV7-2 with TRBJ2-1; a weak D match, TRBD2 (6 bases). This CDR3 is built from 16 residues. Germline V gives CDR1 SGHTA, CDR2 FQGNSA. The ends were cut back, 2 bases at V and 7 bases at J, with 18 bases in the middle. In DNA, the CDR3 is TGTGCCAGCAGCTTAAGGGGCGGGGCCAGAGGGAATGAGCAGTTCTTC. Translation: CASSLRGGARGNEQFF.

This chain connects TRBV6-5 to TRBJ1-2; D gene uncertain. V was trimmed by 6 bases and J by 4 bases, leaving 9 bases between them. The CDR3 length is 12 residues. Germline V gene data show CDR1 as MNHEY and CDR2 as SVGAGI. The CDR3 protein is CASSPVPYGYTF. CDR3 bases: TGTGCCAGCAGCCCCGTTCCCTATGGCTACACCTTC.

The chain links TRBV9 to TRBJ2-5, with TRBD2 identical over 8 bases. Per germline, CDR1 SGDLS and CDR2 YYNGEE. This CDR3 has 15 residues. V shed 0 bases and J 4 bases; nucleotides not matched to a gene: 5. CDR3 sequence: CASSVAGGPVETQYF. CDR3 DNA sequence: TGTGCCAGCAGCGTAGCGGGGGGGCCAGTAGAGACCCAGTACTTC. Based on the CDR3 plus reference TRBV9 and TRBJ2-5, the full variable domain is DSGVTQTPKHLITATGQRVTLRCSPRSGDLSVYWYQQSLDQGLQFLIQYYNGEERAKGNILERFSAQQFPDLHSELNLSSLELGDSALYFCASSVAGGPVETQYFGPGTRLLVL.

This clone was counted only a few times. The chain joins TRBV7-2 to TRBJ2-3, with TRBD2 matching 7 bases. The trim removed 3 bases at V and 6 bases at J, leaving 6 bases unmatched. CDR3 length: 14 amino acids. Germline lookup yields CDR1 SGHTA and CDR2 FQGNSA. Written as DNA, the CDR3 is TGTGCCAGCAGCTTTTGGGAGGGAGGGGATACGCAGTATTTT. Translated, it gives CASSFWEGGDTQYF. Full variable domain (rest looked up from reference TRBV7-2 and TRBJ2-3): GAGVSQSPSNKVTEKGKDVELRCDPISGHTALYWYRQSLGQGLEFLIYFQGNSAPDKSGLPSDRFSAERTGGSVSTLTIQRTQQEDSAVYLCASSFWEGGDTQYFGPGTRLTVL.

The rearrangement uses TRBV6-2 or TRBV6-3 and TRBJ2-1; 9 bases are a match to TRBD1. Trimming at V came to 2 bases and at J to 4 bases, leaving 3 bases not matched to a gene. CDR1 and CDR2 from the germline V gene are MNHEY and SVGEGT. This CDR3 contains 15 residues. DNA for the CDR3: TGTGCCAGCAGTTACGGGGACAGGGCGTACAATGAGCAGTTCTTC. Translation gives CASSYGDRAYNEQFF.

The rearrangement uses TRBV6-5 and TRBJ2-7, with D perhaps matching TRBD1 (5 bases). The V and J ends lost 8 bases and 4 bases respectively, with 15 bases between them. The CDR3 covers 13 residues. CDR1 MNHEY and CDR2 SVGAGI come from the germline V gene. The CDR3, as DNA: TGTGCCAGCCGAAGATGGCAGGGATACGAGCAGTACTTC. Its translation: CASRRWQGYEQYF.

The chain links TRBV9 to TRBJ1-1; D gene unclear. Germline assignment: CDR1 SGDLS and CDR2 YYNGEE. Trimming left V 0 bases short and J 0 bases short, with 9 bases between. The CDR3 loop spans 15 amino acids. The CDR3 nucleotides are TGTGCCAGCAGCGTAGAAGGAAGGCTGAACACTGAAGCTTTCTTT. Translated: CASSVEGRLNTEAFF. Complete variable domain (other parts from reference TRBV9 and TRBJ1-1): DSGVTQTPKHLITATGQRVTLRCSPRSGDLSVYWYQQSLDQGLQFLIQYYNGEERAKGNILERFSAQQFPDLHSELNLSSLELGDSALYFCASSVEGRLNTEAFFGQGTRLTVV.

This clone showed up just a few times. J is TRBJ1-2 and V is TRBV7-2; D gene ambiguous. CDR3 size: 16 residues. Between the trimmed V and J ends, which lost 0 bases and 2 bases, there was a span of 13 bases. Germline CDR1 and CDR2: SGHTA and FQGNSA. CDR3 protein: CASSLAGWQQNYGYTF. DNA for the CDR3: TGTGCCAGCAGCTTAGCCGGGTGGCAGCAGAACTATGGCTACACCTTC.

The genes are TRBV4-2 and TRBJ2-7; TRBD1 matches at 9 bases. The CDR3 length is 16 residues. J was trimmed by 0 bases and V by 1 base; bases with no gene match: 4. Germline values: CDR1 LGHNA, CDR2 YNFKEQ. The chain's CDR3 is CASSQGRTGVSYEQYF. The CDR3 nucleotides read TGTGCCAGCAGCCAAGGGAGGACAGGGGTCTCCTACGAGCAGTACTTC.

The rearrangement joins TRBV11-2 to TRBJ2-2; tentatively, D is TRBD1 or TRBD2 (5 bases each). V was cut by 5 bases and J by 9 bases, with 19 bases left in between. The CDR3 contains 15 residues. CDR1 and CDR2 (germline): SGHAT, FQNNGV. The CDR3 region is CASSPRRDLYRELFF. The DNA for the CDR3 is TGTGCCAGCAGCCCACGCCGGGACCTATACCGGGAGCTGTTTTTT.

The DNA for the CDR3 is TGCGCCAGCAGTACGGGACTAGCGAACTACAATGAGCAGTTCTTC. Its protein is CASSTGLANYNEQFF. The gene calls are TRBV4-1 and TRBJ2-1; 10 bases are a match to TRBD2. In germline, CDR1 is MGHRA, CDR2 YSYEKL. J lost 3 bases, V lost 6 bases, and 5 bases had no gene match. The CDR3 loop spans 15 amino acids.

This rearrangement joins TRBV18 to TRBJ1-1, with D unresolved. From germline, CDR1 is KGHSH and CDR2 LQKENI. V lost 0 bases, J lost 10 bases, and 18 bases lay in between. This CDR3 spans 15 amino acids. CDR3 bases: TGTGCCAGCTCACCACCGTACACCAAAGGGAGTGGAGCTTTCTTT. Translation: CASSPPYTKGSGAFF.

The gene calls are TRBV19 and TRBJ1-5, with D possibly TRBD1 on 5 matching bases. Per the germline V gene, CDR1 is LNHDA and CDR2 is SQIVND (reference sequence). V lost 3 bases and J lost 0, with 18 bases in between. The CDR3 has 18 residues. The chain's CDR3 is CASSIRGSGQYSNQPQHF. The CDR3 DNA sequence: TGTGCCAGTAGTATTCGGGGGTCGGGTCAGTATAGCAATCAGCCCCAGCATTTT.

The CDR3 coding sequence is TGTGCCAGCAGCTTACCAGTCCTGGGCTACACCTTC. It encodes CASSLPVLGYTF. The chain uses TRBV7-9 and TRBJ1-2, with D uncertain. The length of the CDR3 is 12 residues. Germline V CDR1 and CDR2: SEHNR, FQNEAQ (reference sequence). V lost 2 bases and J lost 8, with 9 bases in between.

This clone showed up just once. The V call is TRBV6-6, the J call TRBJ1-4; D is ambiguous. Germline V gives CDR1 MNHNY, CDR2 SVGAGI (reference sequence). V lost 8 bases and J lost 5, with 15 bases in between. CDR3 length: 14 amino acids. The DNA of the CDR3 is TGTGCCAGCGTAGGGTCGCTAACCAATGAAAAACTGTTTTTT. Translation gives CASVGSLTNEKLFF.

The gene calls are TRBV28 and TRBJ1-2; D is unresolved. V was clipped by 6 bases and J by 3 bases, with 11 bases between them. The CDR3 is 13 amino acids. CDR1 and CDR2 (germline): MDHEN, SYDVKM. The CDR3: CASRIQRDYGYTF. In DNA form, the CDR3 reads TGTGCCAGCAGGATCCAAAGAGACTATGGCTACACCTTC.

The J gene is TRBJ2-5, the V gene TRBV2, with 10 bases identical to TRBD2. V trimming: 1 base; J trimming: 7 bases; junction bases outside the gene matches: 9. Germline V gene data show CDR1 as SNHLY and CDR2 as FYNNEI. This CDR3 contains 16 residues. CDR3 coding DNA: TGTGCCAGCAGTGAAGGCCCGCTAGCGGGGGCGCTGACCCAGTACTTC. It specifies CASSEGPLAGALTQYF.

This clone was observed a few times. The chain uses TRBV7-3 and TRBJ1-2; D gene uncertain. CDR1 is SGHTA, CDR2 FQGTGA, per germline. V lost 4 bases, J lost 4 bases, and 13 bases lay in between. CDR3 length equals 14 residues. The CDR3 protein is CASSWGGGGYGYTF. In DNA form, the CDR3 reads TGTGCCAGCAGCTGGGGTGGAGGAGGCTATGGCTACACCTTC.

The chain joins TRBV7-9 to TRBJ1-1, with D uncertain. The CDR3 spans 13 residues. The V gene lost 2 bases and the J gene lost 9 bases, with 13 bases spanning the gap. Germline V gives CDR1 SEHNR, CDR2 FQNEAQ (reference sequence). For the CDR3, the DNA is TGTGCCAGCAGCTTACAGGAGGTTGGGAAAGCTTTCTTT. It specifies CASSLQEVGKAFF.

The V call is TRBV3-1 (or the pseudogene TRBV3-2), the J call TRBJ1-4; D is perhaps TRBD1 (5 bases). V was cut by 1 base and J by 5 bases, with 17 bases left in between. This CDR3 has 17 residues. CDR1 is LGHDT, CDR2 YNNKEL, per germline (reference sequence). The CDR3 DNA sequence: TGTGCCAGCAGCCAAGTGATTGTCAGGGCGTCCAATGAAAAACTGTTTTTT. Protein: CASSQVIVRASNEKLFF.

The genes are TRBV25-1 and TRBJ1-3, with D maybe TRBD1 (5 bases). Looked up from germline, CDR1 is MGHDK and CDR2 is SYGVNS. The CDR3 covers 13 residues. The ends were cut back, 4 bases at V and 4 bases at J, with 8 bases in the middle. The CDR3 spells CASSVTEGNTIYF. The CDR3 DNA follows: TGTGCCAGCAGTGTGACAGAGGGAAACACCATATATTTT.